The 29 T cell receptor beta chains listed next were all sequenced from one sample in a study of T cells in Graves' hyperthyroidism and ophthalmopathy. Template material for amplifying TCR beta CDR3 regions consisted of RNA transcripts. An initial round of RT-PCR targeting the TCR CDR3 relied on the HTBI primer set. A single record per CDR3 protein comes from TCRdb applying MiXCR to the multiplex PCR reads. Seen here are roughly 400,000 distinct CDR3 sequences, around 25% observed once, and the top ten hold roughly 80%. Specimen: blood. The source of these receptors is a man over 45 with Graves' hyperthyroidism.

The CDR3 spells CASSLLGPGNTIYF. DNA for the CDR3: TGTGCCAGCAGCTTACTAGGTCCAGGAAACACCATATATTTT. The V and J genes are TRBV7-3 and TRBJ1-3; D call uncertain. The CDR3 length is 14 residues. Germline CDR1 SGHTA, CDR2 FQGTGA. Trimming took off 2 bases at V and 4 bases at J, with 9 bases between the two ends.

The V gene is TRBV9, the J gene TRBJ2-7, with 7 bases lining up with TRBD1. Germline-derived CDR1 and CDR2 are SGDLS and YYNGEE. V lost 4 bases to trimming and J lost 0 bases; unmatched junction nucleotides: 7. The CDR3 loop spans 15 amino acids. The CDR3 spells CASSPVGDSSYEQYF. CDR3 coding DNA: TGTGCCAGCAGCCCGGTTGGGGACAGCTCCTACGAGCAGTACTTC. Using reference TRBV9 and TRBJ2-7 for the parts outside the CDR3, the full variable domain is DSGVTQTPKHLITATGQRVTLRCSPRSGDLSVYWYQQSLDQGLQFLIQYYNGEERAKGNILERFSAQQFPDLHSELNLSSLELGDSALYFCASSPVGDSSYEQYFGPGTRLTVT.

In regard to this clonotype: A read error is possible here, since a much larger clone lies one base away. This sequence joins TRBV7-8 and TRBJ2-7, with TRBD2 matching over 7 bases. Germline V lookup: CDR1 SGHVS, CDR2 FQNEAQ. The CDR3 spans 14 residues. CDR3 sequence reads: CASSLRGRAYEQCF. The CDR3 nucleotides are TGTGCCAGCAGCTTACGTGGGAGGGCCTACGAGCAGTGCTTC.

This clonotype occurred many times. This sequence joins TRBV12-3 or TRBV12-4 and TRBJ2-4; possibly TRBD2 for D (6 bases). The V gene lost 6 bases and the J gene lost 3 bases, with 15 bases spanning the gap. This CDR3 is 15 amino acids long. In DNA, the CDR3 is TGTGCCAGCAGGACATCGGAGGGACGCAAAAACATTCAGTACTTC. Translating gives CASRTSEGRKNIQYF.

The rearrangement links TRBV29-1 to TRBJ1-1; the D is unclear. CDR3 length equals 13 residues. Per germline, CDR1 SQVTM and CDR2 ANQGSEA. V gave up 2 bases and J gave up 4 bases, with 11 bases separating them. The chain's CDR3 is CSVERRVGTEAFF. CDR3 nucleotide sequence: TGCAGCGTTGAAAGGAGGGTCGGCACTGAAGCTTTCTTT.

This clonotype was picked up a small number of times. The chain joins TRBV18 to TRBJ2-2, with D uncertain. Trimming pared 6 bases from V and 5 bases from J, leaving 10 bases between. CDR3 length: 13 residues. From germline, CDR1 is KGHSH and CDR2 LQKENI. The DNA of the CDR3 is TGTGCCAGCTCTCCTACGGCGACCGGGGAGCTGTTTTTT. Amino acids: CASSPTATGELFF.

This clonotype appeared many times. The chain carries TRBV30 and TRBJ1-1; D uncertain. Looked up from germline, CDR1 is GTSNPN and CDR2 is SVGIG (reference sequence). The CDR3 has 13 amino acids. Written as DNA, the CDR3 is TGTGTAATGGATAAAGGGAGGGTTGCTGAAGCTTTCTTT. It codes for CVMDKGRVAEAFF. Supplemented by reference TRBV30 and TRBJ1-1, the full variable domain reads SQTIHQWPATLVQPVGSPLSLECTVEGTSNPNLYWYRQAAGRGLQLLFYSVGIGQISSEVPQNLSASRPQDRQFILSSKKLLLSDSGFYLCVMDKGRVAEAFFGQGTRLTVV.

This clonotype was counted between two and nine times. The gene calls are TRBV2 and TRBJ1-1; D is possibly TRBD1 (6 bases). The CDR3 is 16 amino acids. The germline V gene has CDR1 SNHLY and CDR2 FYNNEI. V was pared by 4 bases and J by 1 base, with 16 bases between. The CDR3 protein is CASSARPRTANTEAFF. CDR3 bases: TGTGCCAGCAGTGCCCGTCCGAGGACAGCGAACACTGAAGCTTTCTTT.

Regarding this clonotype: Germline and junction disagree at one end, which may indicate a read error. CDR3 in DNA: TGCAATGCTAGGGGGGCCAGTGAGCTTGAGCAGTTCTTC. Its protein is CNARGASELEQFF. This chain links TRBV20-1 with TRBJ2-1; D tentatively fits TRBD1 or TRBD2 (6 bases each). Germline V gene sequence: CDR1 DFQATT, CDR2 SNEGSKA (reference sequence). CDR3 length: 13 amino acids.

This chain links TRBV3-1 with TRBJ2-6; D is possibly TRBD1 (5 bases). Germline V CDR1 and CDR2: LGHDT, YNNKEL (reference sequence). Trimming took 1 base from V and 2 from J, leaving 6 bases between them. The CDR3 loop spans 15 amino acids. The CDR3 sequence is CASSQGGAGANVLTF. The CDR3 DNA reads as TGTGCCAGCAGCCAAGGGGGCGCTGGGGCCAACGTCCTGACTTTC.

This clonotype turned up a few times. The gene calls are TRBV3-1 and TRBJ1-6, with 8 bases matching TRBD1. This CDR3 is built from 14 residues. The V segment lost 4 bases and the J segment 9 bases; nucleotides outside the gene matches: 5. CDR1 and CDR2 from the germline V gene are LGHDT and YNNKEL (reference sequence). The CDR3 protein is CASSPGQGSSPLHF. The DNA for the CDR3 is TGTGCCAGCAGCCCAGGACAGGGTAGTTCACCCCTCCACTTT.

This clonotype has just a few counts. For the CDR3, the DNA is TGTGCCAGCAGTTTAGCGAACAGTAATCAGCCCCAGCATTTT. Protein sequence: CASSLANSNQPQHF. The chain joins TRBV12-3 or TRBV12-4 to TRBJ1-5; unclear D gene. The CDR3 extends over 14 amino acids. V gave up 0 bases and J gave up 4 bases, with 7 bases separating them.

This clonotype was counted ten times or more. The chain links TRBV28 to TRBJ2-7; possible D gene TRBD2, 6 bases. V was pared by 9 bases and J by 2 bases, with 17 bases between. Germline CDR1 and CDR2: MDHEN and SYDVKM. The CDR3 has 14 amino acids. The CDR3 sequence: CASGVAEKTYEQYF. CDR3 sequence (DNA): TGTGCCAGTGGAGTAGCGGAAAAGACCTACGAGCAGTACTTC.

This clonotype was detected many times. CDR3: CASKTRENTEAFF. In nucleotides, the CDR3 is TGTGCCAGCAAAACCAGGGAGAACACTGAAGCTTTCTTT. The chain recombines TRBV11-2 with TRBJ1-1, with D possibly matching TRBD1 (5 bases). V shed 7 bases and J shed 1 base, with 10 bases lying between them. Germline assignment: CDR1 SGHAT and CDR2 FQNNGV. The CDR3 has 13 amino acids.

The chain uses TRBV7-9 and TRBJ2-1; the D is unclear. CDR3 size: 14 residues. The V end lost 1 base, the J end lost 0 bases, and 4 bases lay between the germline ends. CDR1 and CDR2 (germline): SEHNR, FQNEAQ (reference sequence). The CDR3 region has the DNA TGTGCCAGCAGCTTAGGACTCTCCTACAATGAGCAGTTCTTC. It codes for CASSLGLSYNEQFF.

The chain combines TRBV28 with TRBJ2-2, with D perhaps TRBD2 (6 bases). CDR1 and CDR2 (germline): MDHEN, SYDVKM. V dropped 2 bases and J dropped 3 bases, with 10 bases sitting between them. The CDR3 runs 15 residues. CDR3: CASSLRWRDTGELFF. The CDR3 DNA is TGTGCCAGCAGTTTAAGGTGGAGGGACACCGGGGAGCTGTTTTTT.

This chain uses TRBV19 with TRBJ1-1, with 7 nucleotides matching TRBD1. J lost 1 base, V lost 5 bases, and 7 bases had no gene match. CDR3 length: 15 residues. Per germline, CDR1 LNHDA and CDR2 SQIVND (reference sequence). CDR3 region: CASSPLDRENTEAFF. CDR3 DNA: TGTGCCAGTAGTCCGCTCGACAGGGAGAACACTGAAGCTTTCTTT.

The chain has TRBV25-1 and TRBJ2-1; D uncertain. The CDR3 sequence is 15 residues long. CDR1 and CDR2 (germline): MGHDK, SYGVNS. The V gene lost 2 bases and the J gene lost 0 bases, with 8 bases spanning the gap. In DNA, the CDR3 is TGTGCCAGCAGTGAAGACTGGGTCTCCTACAATGAGCAGTTCTTC. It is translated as CASSEDWVSYNEQFF.

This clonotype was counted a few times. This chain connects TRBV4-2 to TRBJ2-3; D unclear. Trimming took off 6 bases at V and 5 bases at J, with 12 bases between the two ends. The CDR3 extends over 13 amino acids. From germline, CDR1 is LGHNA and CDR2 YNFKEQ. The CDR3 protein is CASRHTPEDTQYF. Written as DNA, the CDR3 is TGTGCCAGCAGACACACCCCGGAAGATACGCAGTATTTT.

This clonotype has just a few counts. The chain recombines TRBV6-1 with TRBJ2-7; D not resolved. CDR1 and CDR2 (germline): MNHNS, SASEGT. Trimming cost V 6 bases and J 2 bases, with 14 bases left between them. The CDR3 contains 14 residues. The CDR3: CASRSSDKTYEQYF. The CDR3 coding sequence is TGTGCCAGCAGATCTTCCGACAAGACCTACGAGCAGTACTTC.

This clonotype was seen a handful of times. The CDR3 nucleotides read TGCAGTGCTACTACCGTAGCCTACGAGCAGTACTTC. This gives the protein CSATTVAYEQYF. The V and J genes are TRBV20-1 and TRBJ2-7; D gene ambiguous. V was pared by 4 bases and J by 2 bases, with 9 bases between. The CDR3 length is 12 residues. Germline V lookup: CDR1 DFQATT, CDR2 SNEGSKA (reference sequence).

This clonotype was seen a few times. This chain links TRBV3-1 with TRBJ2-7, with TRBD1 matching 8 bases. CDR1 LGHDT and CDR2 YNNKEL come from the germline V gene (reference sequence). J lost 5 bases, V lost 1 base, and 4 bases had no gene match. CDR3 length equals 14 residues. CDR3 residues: CASSQVPGGNEQYF. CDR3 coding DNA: TGTGCCAGCAGCCAAGTTCCAGGGGGCAACGAGCAGTACTTC.

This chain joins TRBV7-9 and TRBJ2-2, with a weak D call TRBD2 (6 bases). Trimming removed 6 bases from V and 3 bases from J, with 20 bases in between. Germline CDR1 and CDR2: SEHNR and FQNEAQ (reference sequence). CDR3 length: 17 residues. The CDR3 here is CASSPLNRREHTGELFF. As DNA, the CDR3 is TGTGCCAGCAGTCCCCTCAACCGGCGGGAACACACCGGGGAGCTGTTTTTT.

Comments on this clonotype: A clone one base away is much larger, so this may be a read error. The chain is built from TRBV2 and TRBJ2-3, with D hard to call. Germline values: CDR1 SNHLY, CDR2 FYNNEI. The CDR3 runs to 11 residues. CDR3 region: CVSSLKDTQYF. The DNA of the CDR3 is TGTGTCAGCAGCCTAAAGGATACGCAGTATTTT.

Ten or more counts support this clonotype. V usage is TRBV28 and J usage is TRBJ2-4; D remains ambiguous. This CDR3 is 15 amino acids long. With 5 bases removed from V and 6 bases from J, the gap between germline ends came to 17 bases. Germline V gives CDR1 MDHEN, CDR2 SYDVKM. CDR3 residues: CASSPSGLRGNIQYF. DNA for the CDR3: TGTGCCAGCAGTCCCTCCGGGTTGCGAGGAAACATTCAGTACTTC. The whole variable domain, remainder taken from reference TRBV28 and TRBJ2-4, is DVKVTQSSRYLVKRTGEKVFLECVQDMDHENMFWYRQDPGLGLRLIYFSYDVKMKEKGDIPEGYSVSREKKERFSLILESASTNQTSMYLCASSPSGLRGNIQYFGAGTRLSVL.

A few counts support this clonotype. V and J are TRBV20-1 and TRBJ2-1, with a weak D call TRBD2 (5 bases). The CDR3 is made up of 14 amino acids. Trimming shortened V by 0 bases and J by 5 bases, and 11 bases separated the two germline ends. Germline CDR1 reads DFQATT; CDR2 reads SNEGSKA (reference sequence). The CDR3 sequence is CSAREVAKNNEQFF. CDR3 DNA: TGCAGTGCTAGAGAAGTAGCGAAAAACAATGAGCAGTTCTTC.

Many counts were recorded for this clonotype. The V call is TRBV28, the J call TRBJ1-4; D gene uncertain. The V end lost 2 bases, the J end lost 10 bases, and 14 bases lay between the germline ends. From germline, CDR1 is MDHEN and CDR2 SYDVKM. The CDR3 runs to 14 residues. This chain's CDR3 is CASSLRTQVVKLFF. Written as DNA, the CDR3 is TGTGCCAGCAGTTTACGGACTCAGGTTGTAAAACTGTTTTTT.

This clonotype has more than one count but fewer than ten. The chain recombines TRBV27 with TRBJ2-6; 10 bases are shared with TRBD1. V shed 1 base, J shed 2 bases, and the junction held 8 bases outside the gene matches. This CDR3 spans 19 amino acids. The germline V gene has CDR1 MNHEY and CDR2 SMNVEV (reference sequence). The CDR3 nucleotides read TGTGCCAGCAGTTTATTGCCGGGACAGGGGACCCCTGGGGCCAACGTCCTGACTTTC. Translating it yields CASSLLPGQGTPGANVLTF.

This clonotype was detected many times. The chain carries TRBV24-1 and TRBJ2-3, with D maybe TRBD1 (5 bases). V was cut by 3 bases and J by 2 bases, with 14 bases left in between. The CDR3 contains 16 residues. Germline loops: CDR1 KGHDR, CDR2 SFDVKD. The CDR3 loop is CATSDRGQGNTDTQYF. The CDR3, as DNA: TGTGCCACCAGTGATAGAGGCCAGGGCAACACAGATACGCAGTATTTT.